The rows below give T cell receptor beta chains drawn from one sample of a study of cytomegalovirus exposure and HLA in healthy donors. The repertoire was sequenced with immunoSEQ multiplex PCR; TCRdb's copy has only in-frame clones and lacks some. The table shows about 140,000 clones, with approximately 82% occurring only once. The material sequenced was PBMCs. Receptors originate from a middle-aged woman in good health and CMV-seronegative. CDR3s include the opening cysteine and the closing phenylalanine or tryptophan. Each record gives: clone size, J gene, V gene, D gene, CDR3 protein, CDR3 DNA. A D gene is named only where the DNA matches it firmly. Only part of the rows carry a size: once, few, many, or a class if the clone is expanded.

NA,TRBJ2-5,TRBV11-3,NA,CASSVTGLQETQYF,TGTGCCAGCAGCGTCACGGGACTTCAAGAGACCCAGTACTTC
once,TRBJ1-1,TRBV5-6,NA,CASSLGVRSSTEAFF,TGTGCCAGCAGCTTGGGTGTCAGGTCGTCCACTGAAGCTTTCTTT
NA,TRBJ1-5,TRBV2,NA,CASTTGMSSQPQHF,TGTGCCAGCACCACCGGGATGAGTAGTCAGCCCCAGCATTTT
NA,TRBJ2-7,TRBV10-3,NA,CAISSGNEQYF,TGTGCCATCAGCTCAGGGAACGAGCAGTACTTC
NA,TRBJ1-5,TRBV5-5,NA,CASSLRLYNNQPQHF,TGTGCCAGCAGCTTGAGACTCTATAACAATCAGCCCCAGCATTTT
NA,TRBJ2-7,TRBV7-2,NA,CASSLDYNTYEQYF,TGTGCCAGCAGCTTGGACTACAACACCTACGAGCAGTACTTC
NA,TRBJ1-6,TRBV18,NA,CASSLATTHNSPLHF,TGTGCCAGCTCACTTGCGACTACCCATAATTCACCCCTCCACTTT
NA,TRBJ1-2,TRBV4-3,TRBD1,CASSPRDSDGYTF,TGCGCCAGCAGCCCCAGGGACAGTGATGGCTACACCTTC
NA,TRBJ1-1,TRBV30,NA,CAWSRGFRTEAFF,TGTGCCTGGAGTAGGGGGTTTAGGACTGAAGCTTTCTTT
NA,TRBJ2-1,TRBV5-4,TRBD2,CASSLVVAGEQFF,TGTGCCAGCAGCTTGGTGGTAGCGGGTGAGCAGTTCTTC
NA,TRBJ1-1,TRBV27,NA,CASSLEAGALQAFF,TGTGCCAGCAGTTTGGAGGCAGGCGCCCTACAAGCTTTCTTT
NA,TRBJ2-3,TRBV27,NA,CASSRSGARWDTQYF,TGTGCCAGCAGCCGATCCGGAGCCCGGTGGGATACGCAGTATTTT
NA,TRBJ2-5,TRBV7-9,NA,CASIGTAGETQYF,TGTGCCAGCATCGGTACCGCCGGGGAGACCCAGTACTTC
NA,TRBJ1-5,TRBV2,NA,CASSSKTGQPQHF,TGTGCCAGCAGCTCCAAGACTGGTCAGCCCCAGCATTTT
NA,TRBJ1-5,TRBV19,TRBD1,CASTDRGDRAFVQPQHF,TGTGCCAGTACCGATCGCGGGGACAGGGCATTTGTTCAGCCCCAGCATTTT
NA,TRBJ2-7,TRBV7-9,NA,CASSLDLRGSEQYF,TGTGCCAGCAGCTTAGATCTCAGGGGAAGCGAGCAGTACTTC
once,TRBJ1-4,TRBV5-1,NA,CASSFGPGGANEKLFF,NA
NA,TRBJ2-2,TRBV9,TRBD2,CASSVLEGTSYQSGELFF,TGTGCCAGCAGCGTACTTGAAGGGACTAGTTATCAGTCCGGGGAGCTGTTTTTT
NA,TRBJ2-4,TRBV30,TRBD1,CAWTRTGTQNIQYF,TGTGCCTGGACCCGGACAGGGACCCAAAACATTCAGTACTTC
NA,TRBJ2-1,TRBV7-6,TRBD2,CASSTSGTSGTNEQFF,TGTGCCAGCAGCACCTCCGGGACTAGCGGGACCAATGAGCAGTTCTTC
NA,TRBJ1-3,TRBV27,NA,CASIGRGPGNTIYF,TGTGCCAGCATCGGGCGGGGGCCTGGAAACACCATATATTTT
few,TRBJ2-7,TRBV5-6,NA,CASSLDPYYEQYF,TGTGCCAGCAGCTTGGATCCTTACTACGAGCAGTACTTC
NA,TRBJ2-1,TRBV4-3,TRBD2,CASSEAGGGDEQFF,TGCGCCAGCAGCGAGGCGGGCGGGGGTGATGAGCAGTTCTTC
NA,TRBJ1-2,TRBV27,NA,CASSSLRQIFSGGYTF,TGTGCCAGCAGTTCCCTCCGACAGATATTTTCGGGTGGCTACACCTTC
NA,TRBJ2-4,TRBV7-9,NA,CASSPAPDRTEGNIQYF,TGTGCCAGCAGCCCTGCACCTGACAGGACCGAAGGAAACATTCAGTACTTC
NA,TRBJ2-1,TRBV13,NA,CASSASGIVYNEQFF,TGTGCCAGCAGCGCTTCAGGGATAGTCTACAATGAGCAGTTCTTC
NA,TRBJ1-4,TRBV7-9,TRBD1,CASSPTLSGGQGEKLFF,TGTGCCAGCAGCCCAACCCTCTCCGGGGGACAGGGGGAAAAACTGTTTTTT
NA,TRBJ2-5,TRBV16,NA,CASSQVGTWETQYF,TGTGCCAGCAGCCAAGTGGGGACTTGGGAGACCCAGTACTTC